This is a list of T cell receptor beta chains from one sample in a study of neurological immune-mediated disorders. Each CDR3 protein gets one entry after TCRdb re-called the 5' RACE reads with MiXCR. The table records about 76,000 distinct CDR3 sequences, roughly 15% of them present only once. Sample: PBMCs. Source of these receptors: a woman in her 40s in good health. Both conserved end residues are part of each CDR3. Fields, in order: J gene, V gene, D gene, clone size, CDR3 DNA, CDR3 protein. D genes are given only for firm matches. Not every row has a clone size; where given, it reads once, few, many or a size class.

>TRBJ1-2|TRBV28|.|many
TGTGCCAGCAGTCAAAGGGGCCCGACGGGGGACTATGGCTACACCTTC
CASSQRGPTGDYGYTF
>TRBJ2-1|TRBV7-3|.|few
TGTGCCAGCAGCTTAGGCCCCATGGGCTCCTACAATGAGCAGTTCTTC
CASSLGPMGSYNEQFF
>TRBJ2-5|TRBV5-1|TRBD2|.
TGCGCCAGCAGCTTCCTTAGCGGGGGGGCCGGTGAGGAGACCCAGTACTTC
CASSFLSGGAGEETQYF
>TRBJ2-5|TRBV4-1|.|many
TGCGCCAGCAGCCGAGGAGGGGCGGGAGAGACCCAGTACTTC
CASSRGGAGETQYF
>TRBJ2-2|TRBV18|.|many
TGTGCCAGCTCACCAGGAGGGGGCGACACCGGGGAGCTGTTTTTT
CASSPGGGDTGELFF
>TRBJ2-2|TRBV5-5|.|few
TGTGCCAGCAGCCCTCTGACCGGGGAGCTGTTTTTT
CASSPLTGELFF
>TRBJ1-5|TRBV20-1|.|many
TGCAGTGCTAGAGATTTTAGGGGGGGTAATGGTCAGCCCCAGCATTTT
CSARDFRGGNGQPQHF
>TRBJ2-1|TRBV12-3/TRBV12-4|TRBD2|many
TGTGCCAGCCGCAGGACTAGCGGGGTTAATGAGCAGTTCTTC
CASRRTSGVNEQFF
>TRBJ2-7|TRBV7-9|.|many
TGTGCCAGCGGTTTGATGGGGATTAACGAGCAGTACTTC
CASGLMGINEQYF
>TRBJ2-5|TRBV20-1|TRBD1|many
TGCAGTGCCATCGACAGGGGAGAGACCCAGTACTTC
CSAIDRGETQYF
>TRBJ2-6|TRBV18|.|many
TGTGCCAGCTCACCGGGTAAGGCGACCGAGGCCAACGTCCTGACTTTC
CASSPGKATEANVLTF
>TRBJ1-2|TRBV7-2|TRBD1|many
TGTGCCAGCAGCGTATCCGGGACAGCCAGCTACACCTTC
CASSVSGTASYTF
>TRBJ2-7|TRBV28|.|many
TGTGCCAGCTTAACCCTCGCGGGGGCTATCGAGCAGTACTTC
CASLTLAGAIEQYF
>TRBJ2-3|TRBV7-2|.|many
TGTGCCAGCAGATTCCCGGGGGTCGGAGATACGCAGTATTTT
CASRFPGVGDTQYF
>TRBJ1-6|TRBV20-1|.|many
TGCAGTGCTAGAATGTTAAGGTCCTATAATTCACCCCTCCACTTT
CSARMLRSYNSPLHF
>TRBJ2-7|TRBV4-3|.|many
TGCGCCAGCAGCCAAGATTTGGTCGAGCAGTACTTC
CASSQDLVEQYF
>TRBJ1-1|TRBV7-2|.|many
TGTGCCAGCAGCTCAGATTCAGGAGTTAACACTGAAGCTTTCTTT
CASSSDSGVNTEAFF
>TRBJ2-7|TRBV30|TRBD1|few
TGTGCCTGTACCCTCCCCGGGACAGCAAGCTCCTACGAGCAGTACTTC
CACTLPGTASSYEQYF
>TRBJ2-3|TRBV12-3/TRBV12-4|.|many
TGTGCCAGCAGTGCTAACACAGATACGCAGTATTTT
CASSANTDTQYF
>TRBJ1-1|TRBV21-1|.|.
TGTGCCAGCAGCAAAGATACAGGGTTAAAGGGTTGGACTGAAGCTTTCTTT
CASSKDTGLKGWTEAFF
>TRBJ1-1|TRBV27|.|few
TGTGCCAGCAGTTTATCTTGGGTAGACACTGAAGCTTTCTTT
CASSLSWVDTEAFF
>TRBJ1-1|TRBV6-5|.|few
TGTGCCAGCCGAAGGGGAAAGAACACTGAAGCTTTCTTT
CASRRGKNTEAFF
>TRBJ2-1|TRBV29-1|.|many
TGCAGCGCCTGGCCCGGGACGCCCCCCAATGAGCAGTTCTTC
CSAWPGTPPNEQFF
>TRBJ2-3|TRBV28|TRBD2|many
TGTGCCAGCACGGGACTAGCGGTCACAGATACGCAGTATTTT
CASTGLAVTDTQYF
>TRBJ2-3|TRBV12-3/TRBV12-4|.|.
TGTACTACCAACCGGAGCACAGATACGCAGTATTTT
CTTNRSTDTQYF
>TRBJ2-3|TRBV20-1|TRBD1|.
TGCAGTGCCAGGGGGCTAAAAAGTGGGCCGTCTTTGGTTGATACGCAGTATTTT
CSARGLKSGPSLVDTQYF
>TRBJ1-4|TRBV6-1|.|many
TGTGCCAGCAGTTCTCAGGGGCGGACTAATGAAAAACTGTTTTTT
CASSSQGRTNEKLFF
>TRBJ1-6|TRBV3-1|.|.
TGTGCCAGCAGCCAGCGACTTGATTCACCCCTCCACTTT
CASSQRLDSPLHF
>TRBJ2-1|TRBV4-3|TRBD1|many
TGCGCCAGCAGCCAATTCGAGGCCGGGACAGATTACAATGAGCAGTTCTTC
CASSQFEAGTDYNEQFF
>TRBJ1-1|TRBV5-6|.|many
TGTGCCAGCAGCTTGGGGGGGGTTACTGAAGCTTTCTTT
CASSLGGVTEAFF
>TRBJ2-3|TRBV20-1|TRBD2|few
TGCAGTGCTAGCAACCCCGGGACTAGCGGGGGAGATACGCAGTATTTT
CSASNPGTSGGDTQYF
>TRBJ2-7|TRBV4-2|.|many
TGTGCCAGCAGCCAAGATGTTCAGGGGGGCCGCGAGCAGTACTTC
CASSQDVQGGREQYF
>TRBJ2-7|TRBV6-2/TRBV6-3|.|many
TGTGCCAGCAGACCCGGGACGGCCACCTCCTACGAGCAGTACTTC
CASRPGTATSYEQYF
>TRBJ1-1|TRBV20-1|TRBD1|many
TGCAGTGCTAGAGGGACAGGGGGAACTGAAGCTTTCTTT
CSARGTGGTEAFF
>TRBJ2-1|TRBV20-1|TRBD1|many
TGCAGTGCTAGACCCACGACAGGGGGCGGGAATGAGCAGTTCTTC
CSARPTTGGGNEQFF
>TRBJ2-1|TRBV12-3/TRBV12-4|TRBD2|many
TGTGCCAGCAGCCTGGGACTAGCGGGGGGGCTTAGGGTGAATGAGCAGTTCTTC
CASSLGLAGGLRVNEQFF
>TRBJ2-5|TRBV20-1|TRBD2|many
TGCAGTGCTAGACCCCGGACTAGCGGGGGAGAGACCCAGTACTTC
CSARPRTSGGETQYF
>TRBJ1-1|TRBV20-1|TRBD1|many
TGCAGTGCTAGCGTTCAGGGGGCAAGGAGTACTGAAGCTTTCTTT
CSASVQGARSTEAFF
>TRBJ2-1|TRBV20-1|.|many
TGCAGTGCTAGGGGTGGGGCGAACAATGAGCAGTTCTTC
CSARGGANNEQFF
>TRBJ2-3|TRBV20-1|.|many
TGCAGTGCTAGACCAATAGATACGCAGTATTTT
CSARPIDTQYF
>TRBJ2-3|TRBV20-1|.|many
TGCAGTGCTTACCTAGGGGGAGCAGATACGCAGTATTTT
CSAYLGGADTQYF
>TRBJ1-2|TRBV5-1|TRBD1|few
TGCGCCAGCAACACGGACAGGGCTGGAGGCTACACCTTC
CASNTDRAGGYTF
>TRBJ1-2|TRBV5-1|.|many
TGCGCCAGCAGCTTGGGGCAGGGTCGTATCTATGGCTACACCTTC
CASSLGQGRIYGYTF
>TRBJ2-3|TRBV7-9|.|.
TGTGCCAGCACCTCCCCCGCCCTTGGGGGAGGCGCAGATACGCAGTATTTT
CASTSPALGGGADTQYF
>TRBJ2-1|TRBV20-1|.|many
TGCAGTGCTCCCGGACCAGCCTTACCAGGCAATGAGCAGTTCTTC
CSAPGPALPGNEQFF
>TRBJ2-1|TRBV4-3|TRBD1|many
TGCGCCAGCAGCCCCCGGGACAGGGTATACAATGAGCAGTTCTTC
CASSPRDRVYNEQFF
>TRBJ1-1|TRBV12-3/TRBV12-4|TRBD1|many
TGTGCCAGCAGTGTAACAGGGGGCTACACTGAAGCTTTCTTT
CASSVTGGYTEAFF
>TRBJ2-1|TRBV5-1|TRBD2|many
TGCGCCAGCAGCTTGGCGGCGGGGGGGCCAAATGAGCAGTTCTTC
CASSLAAGGPNEQFF
>TRBJ1-1|TRBV6-2/TRBV6-3|.|many
TGTGCCAGCAGAAGAGAGGGGAACACTGAAGCTTTCTTT
CASRREGNTEAFF
>TRBJ1-1|TRBV12-3/TRBV12-4|.|many
TGTGCCAGCAGTTTCGCTGGGTTTACTGAAGCTTTCTTT
CASSFAGFTEAFF
>TRBJ2-1|TRBV20-1|TRBD2|many
TGCAGTGCTAGAGATTCAGCGGGGGGACTCAATGAGCAGTTCTTC
CSARDSAGGLNEQFF
>TRBJ2-5|TRBV7-3|TRBD1|few
TGTGCCAGCAGCTTAGAAGGGACAGGGCTGAAGACCCAGTACTTC
CASSLEGTGLKTQYF
>TRBJ2-3|TRBV7-2|TRBD2|many
TGTGCCAGCAGCTTAGAGGCGGGGGGGGATACGCAGTATTTT
CASSLEAGGDTQYF
>TRBJ2-6|TRBV6-6|.|many
TGTGCCAGCACCGGCGATGGGGCCAACGTCCTGACTTTC
CASTGDGANVLTF
>TRBJ2-1|TRBV29-1|TRBD1|many
TGCAGCCAAAGACAGGGGGCGCGGAATGAGCAGTTCTTC
CSQRQGARNEQFF
>TRBJ1-2|TRBV27|TRBD1|many
TGTGCCAGCAGTTTATGGGGACAGGGCAACAGGGGCTACACCTTC
CASSLWGQGNRGYTF
>TRBJ1-4|TRBV7-6|.|many
TGTGCCAGCAGCTTACCGGGGGGGGGTGAAAAACTGTTTTTT
CASSLPGGGEKLFF
>TRBJ1-1|TRBV29-1|.|many
TGCAGCGTTGAGCGGCAGCTCAACACTGAAGCTTTCTTT
CSVERQLNTEAFF
>TRBJ1-4|TRBV6-5|.|many
TGTGCCAGCAGTTACGATGGAGAATCTGGAAAACTGTTTTTT
CASSYDGESGKLFF
>TRBJ2-3|TRBV7-3|TRBD2|many
TGTGCCAGCAGCTTCATAGCGGGGGGGACAGATACGCAGTATTTT
CASSFIAGGTDTQYF